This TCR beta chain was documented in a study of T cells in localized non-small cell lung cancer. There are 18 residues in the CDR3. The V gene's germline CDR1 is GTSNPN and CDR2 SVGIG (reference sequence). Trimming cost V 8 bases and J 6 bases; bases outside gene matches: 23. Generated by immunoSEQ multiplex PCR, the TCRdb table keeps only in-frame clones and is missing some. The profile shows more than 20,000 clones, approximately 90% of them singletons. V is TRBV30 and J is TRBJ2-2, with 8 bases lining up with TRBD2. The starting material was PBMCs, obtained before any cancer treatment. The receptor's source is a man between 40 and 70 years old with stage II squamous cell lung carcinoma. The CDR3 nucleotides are TGTGCCCTCAATCATCGGGGGGGCCCCCCCTTGGGGTCCGGGGAGCTGTTTTTT. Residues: CALNHRGGPPLGSGELFF.